Below are 25 T cell receptor beta chains sequenced from a single sample in a study of low-dose radiotherapy and immunotherapy resistance in tumors. Time point in this sample: after trial treatment. Treatment of the sample: LDRT plus nivolumab, ipilimumab, low-dose cyclophosphamide and aspirin (RACIN trial). cDNA synthesis used a TRAV/TRBV-specific primer set for both chains. Using a constant-region primer together with a V-primer adapter, TCRs were subjected to 15 to 25 PCR cycles of amplification. TCRdb re-analysed the reads in MiXCR, keeping a single row per CDR3 protein. Of about 58,000 distinct CDR3 sequences detected, 23% appear once; the ten largest clones hold approximately 6.4%. The sample consisted of PBMCs, taken after low-dose radiotherapy plus immunotherapy. The receptors come from a male donor with prostate cancer.

The chain joins TRBV12-3 or TRBV12-4 to TRBJ1-4; a possible D gene is TRBD1 (6 bases). The CDR3 totals 14 residues. Trimming took off 5 bases at V and 2 bases at J, with 9 bases between the two ends. CDR3 loop: CASSRTVTNEKLFF. The CDR3 nucleotides are TGTGCCAGCAGTCGGACAGTTACTAATGAAAAACTGTTTTTT.

Written as DNA, the CDR3 is TGTGCCAGCAGCCTACGTAGGGGGAACTATAATTCACCCCTCCACTTT. This sequence encodes CASSLRRGNYNSPLHF. V usage is TRBV5-5 and J usage is TRBJ1-6; possible D gene TRBD1, 6 bases. Germline loops: CDR1 SGHKS, CDR2 YYEKEE (reference sequence). The CDR3 spans 16 residues. V gave up 4 bases and J gave up 3 bases, with 14 bases separating them.

This clonotype was counted only a few times. The chain uses TRBV5-1 and TRBJ2-7; 12 bases map to TRBD1. CDR1 SGHRS and CDR2 YFSETQ come from the germline V gene. J was trimmed by 6 bases and V by 0 bases; bases with no gene match: 7. The CDR3 is 16 amino acids. DNA for the CDR3: TGCGCCAGCAGCTTGGGGGGGACAGGGGGCGGGTTCGAGCAGTACTTC. Translating it yields CASSLGGTGGGFEQYF.

This clonotype appeared many times. V usage is TRBV27 and J usage is TRBJ1-2, with 9 bases that match TRBD1. This CDR3 spans 16 amino acids. V dropped 3 bases and J dropped 5; count of bases not matched to a gene: 10. Germline-derived CDR1 and CDR2 are MNHEY and SMNVEV (reference sequence). This chain's CDR3 is CASSFKMTGTGYGYTF. In nucleotides, the CDR3 is TGTGCCAGCAGTTTCAAAATGACCGGGACAGGGTATGGCTACACCTTC.

This clonotype has a count of ten or more. This chain joins TRBV7-9 and TRBJ2-1, with a weak D call TRBD1 (5 bases). Germline CDR1 SEHNR, CDR2 FQNEAQ (reference sequence). The CDR3 runs 15 residues. Trimming took 1 base from V and 11 from J, leaving 18 bases between them. The CDR3 loop is CASSLDLGPTMKQFF. The CDR3 DNA is TGTGCCAGCAGCTTAGATTTGGGGCCTACAATGAAGCAGTTCTTC.

The table lists this clonotype with many counts. V gene TRBV5-1 combines with J gene TRBJ1-1; D not certain. Germline V gene lookup returns CDR1 SGHRS and CDR2 YFSETQ. This CDR3 comprises 15 residues. The V and J ends lost 0 bases and 1 base respectively, with 10 bases between them. The CDR3 DNA reads TGCGCCAGCAGCTTGGTGGCGGCAGGGAACACTGAAGCTTTCTTT. Translation: CASSLVAAGNTEAFF. Variable domain in full (rest from reference TRBV5-1 and TRBJ1-1): KAGVTQTPRYLIKTRGQQVTLSCSPISGHRSVSWYQQTPGQGLQFLFEYFSETQRNKGNFPGRFSGRQFSNSRSEMNVSTLELGDSALYLCASSLVAAGNTEAFFGQGTRLTVV.

This clonotype was recorded at least ten times. This chain uses TRBV7-2 with TRBJ2-1; D not certain. In germline, CDR1 is SGHTA, CDR2 FQGNSA. CDR3 length equals 13 residues. V was cut by 1 base and J by 3 bases, with 4 bases left in between. The CDR3 region has the DNA TGTGCCAGCAGCTTAGGGAACTACAATGAGCAGTTCTTC. Encoded protein: CASSLGNYNEQFF.

In this sample, this clonotype turned up many times. The rearrangement links TRBV9 to TRBJ2-1, with D tentatively TRBD1 (6 bases). The CDR3 runs to 16 residues. Trimming took 0 bases from V and 3 from J, leaving 13 bases between them. Germline CDR1 reads SGDLS; CDR2 reads YYNGEE. The CDR3 DNA follows: TGTGCCAGCAGCGTAGAGGGCAGGGGAATCTACAATGAGCAGTTCTTC. Amino acids: CASSVEGRGIYNEQFF. The whole variable domain, remainder taken from reference TRBV9 and TRBJ2-1, is DSGVTQTPKHLITATGQRVTLRCSPRSGDLSVYWYQQSLDQGLQFLIQYYNGEERAKGNILERFSAQQFPDLHSELNLSSLELGDSALYFCASSVEGRGIYNEQFFGPGTRLTVL.

At least ten counts were recorded for this clonotype. This chain connects TRBV19 to TRBJ2-7; a weak D match, TRBD1 (7 bases). Looked up from germline, CDR1 is LNHDA and CDR2 is SQIVND (reference sequence). This CDR3 has 17 residues. V was shortened by 1 base and J by 0 bases, with 16 bases between the two germline ends. The CDR3 is CASSIGPGGPSSYEQYF. The CDR3, as DNA: TGTGCCAGTAGTATAGGACCAGGGGGGCCAAGCTCCTACGAGCAGTACTTC.

Many counts were recorded for this clonotype. The genes are TRBV5-4 and TRBJ2-3, with D perhaps matching TRBD2 (6 bases). The V gene lost 0 bases and the J gene lost 0 bases, with 11 bases spanning the gap. CDR1 SGHNT and CDR2 YYREEE come from the germline V gene (reference sequence). This CDR3 region has 16 residues. CDR3 residues: CASSLAGVQSTDTQYF. The CDR3 DNA sequence: TGTGCCAGCAGCTTGGCGGGGGTACAAAGCACAGATACGCAGTATTTT. The variable domain in full, with the rest retrieved from reference TRBV5-4 and TRBJ2-3, is ETGVTQSPTHLIKTRGQQVTLRCSSQSGHNTVSWYQQALGQGPQFIFQYYREEENGRGNFPPRFSGLQFPNYSSELNVNALELDDSALYLCASSLAGVQSTDTQYFGPGTRLTVL.

This clonotype was detected ten times or more. The V and J genes are TRBV5-6 and TRBJ2-3; the D is unclear. Germline assignment: CDR1 SGHDT and CDR2 YYEEEE. The CDR3 contains 18 residues. Trimming cost V 2 bases and J 1 base, with 20 bases left between them. CDR3 sequence (DNA): TGTGCCAGCAGCTTCCGCGTTTTATCCACTGGAGGCACAGATACGCAGTATTTT. Its translation is CASSFRVLSTGGTDTQYF.

At least ten counts were recorded for this clonotype. The rearrangement uses TRBV2 and TRBJ2-7, with D uncertain. The CDR3 covers 12 residues. V lost 5 bases to trimming and J lost 2 bases, with 7 bases between them. CDR1 and CDR2 from the germline V gene are SNHLY and FYNNEI. CDR3 region: CASSPQAYEQYF. For the CDR3, the DNA is TGTGCCAGCAGTCCCCAGGCCTACGAGCAGTACTTC.

This clonotype was seen at least ten times. The CDR3 loop reads CARNRWAASAYNEQFF. The CDR3 DNA reads TGTGCCAGAAACCGGTGGGCGGCCTCCGCCTACAATGAGCAGTTCTTC. The chain employs TRBV19 and TRBJ2-1; D unresolved. This CDR3 region has 16 residues. V was pared by 9 bases and J by 2 bases, with 20 bases between. In germline, CDR1 is LNHDA, CDR2 SQIVND (reference sequence).

This clonotype appeared many times. The chain is built from TRBV29-1 and TRBJ2-2, with D possibly TRBD2 on 7 matching bases. CDR1 and CDR2 from the germline V gene are SQVTM and ANQGSEA. CDR3 length: 15 residues. The V end was cut by 6 bases, the J end by 3 bases, with 17 bases between. The DNA of the CDR3 is TGCAGCGTCCCTCGCGGGGGCTTGGACACCGGGGAGCTGTTTTTT. Amino acids: CSVPRGGLDTGELFF.

This clonotype was counted many times. The chain combines TRBV7-9 with TRBJ1-6, with D tentatively TRBD1 (5 bases). Deletions cut 5 bases from V and 11 bases from J, with 13 bases between. This CDR3 contains 13 residues. Per the germline V gene, CDR1 is SEHNR and CDR2 is FQNEAQ (reference sequence). For the CDR3, the DNA is TGTGCCAGCAGCGACATGTGGGGGGCACCCCTCCACTTT. This encodes CASSDMWGAPLHF.

This clonotype occurred a few times. Being one base from a much bigger clone, this may be a read error. The J gene is TRBJ1-4, the V gene TRBV9; 10 positions agree with TRBD1. This CDR3 has 15 residues. Per the germline V gene, CDR1 is SGDLS and CDR2 is YYNGEE. The CDR3 nucleotides read TGTGCCAGCAGCGGAACGGGACAGGGGCTTGAAAAACTGTGTTTT. It translates to CASSGTGQGLEKLCF.

As concerns this clonotype: This probably arose from a read error, given a far larger clone one base away. The chain recombines TRBV13 with TRBJ2-6; tentatively, D is TRBD1 (6 bases). Germline CDR1 and CDR2: PRHDT and FYEKMQ (reference sequence). CDR3 length equals 18 residues. With 7 bases removed from V and 0 bases from J, the gap between germline ends came to 19 bases. This CDR3 reads CASITGGQTRSGANVLTF. CDR3 sequence (DNA): TGTGCCAGCATCACTGGCGGACAGACTCGCTCTGGGGCCAACGTCCTGACTTTC.

Many counts were recorded for this clonotype. The chain carries TRBV5-1 and TRBJ2-7; 8 positions match TRBD1. The junction had 8 bases not matched to a gene; V was cut back by 0 bases and J by 6 bases. The CDR3 sequence is 15 residues long. Germline-derived CDR1 and CDR2 are SGHRS and YFSETQ. The CDR3 coding sequence is TGCGCCAGCAGCTTGGCCCTCGACAGGGGTTTCGAGCAGTACTTC. Translating gives CASSLALDRGFEQYF.

This clonotype has ten or more counts. The chain recombines TRBV7-2 with TRBJ2-7; 10 nucleotides agree with TRBD2. Germline V lookup: CDR1 SGHTA, CDR2 FQGNSA. Trimming took 1 base from V and 4 from J; bases not matched to a gene: 4. The CDR3 is made up of 15 amino acids. The CDR3 is CASSLVSGREYEQYF. The CDR3 coding sequence is TGTGCCAGCAGCTTAGTGAGCGGGAGGGAGTACGAGCAGTACTTC.

This chain's CDR3 is CASSHHRTSGGAYEQYF. In DNA form, the CDR3 reads TGCGCCAGCAGTCACCACCGGACTAGCGGGGGGGCCTACGAGCAGTACTTC. The genes are TRBV23-1 and TRBJ2-7; 15 bases are a match to TRBD2. TRBV23-1 is filed as an ORF, its function uncertain. Trimming took 3 bases from V and 2 from J; bases not matched to a gene: 5. The CDR3 loop spans 17 amino acids.

This clonotype was seen a few times. The gene calls are TRBV14 and TRBJ2-1; no clear D. Per germline, CDR1 SGHDN and CDR2 FVKESK. The CDR3 runs 15 residues. Trimming took off 4 bases at V and 0 bases at J, with 10 bases between the two ends. The CDR3 region has the DNA TGTGCCAGCAGCCCGAGGTTCTTCTCCTACAATGAGCAGTTCTTC. This codes for CASSPRFFSYNEQFF.

This clonotype was picked up many times. The chain employs TRBV12-3 or TRBV12-4 and TRBJ2-1; D is possibly TRBD1 (6 bases). The CDR3 contains 14 residues. Trimming took 6 bases from V and 14 from J, leaving 23 bases between them. CDR3 loop: CASRVGTGPTDEFF. DNA of the CDR3: TGTGCCAGCAGAGTCGGCACAGGGCCCACCGATGAGTTCTTC.

There are many counts of this clonotype. The chain links TRBV19 to TRBJ2-7; TRBD1 is a possible D gene (6 bases). Deletions cut 7 bases from V and 6 bases from J, with 16 bases between. The V gene's germline CDR1 is LNHDA and CDR2 SQIVND (reference sequence). This CDR3 region has 13 residues. In DNA form, the CDR3 reads TGTGCCAGTAAGGGTAGGGGGTTAAGCGAGCAGTACTTC. This translates into CASKGRGLSEQYF.

About this clonotype: A far larger clone is off by one base, so a read error is likely. The chain combines TRBV2 with TRBJ2-7, with TRBD1 matching over 10 bases. Per the germline V gene, CDR1 is SNHLY and CDR2 is FYNNEI. This CDR3 spans 14 amino acids. With 6 bases clipped from V and 7 bases from J, the junction kept 9 bases outside the gene matches. The CDR3 loop reads CASRSGTGVGEQYF. The CDR3 DNA is TGTGCCAGCAGGTCCGGGACAGGGGTCGGAGAGCAGTACTTC.

This clonotype has a single count. Written as DNA, the CDR3 is TGTGCCAGTAGTACGAGGGACGGCCTTCAGGGCTACACCTTC. It specifies CASSTRDGLQGYTF. The gene calls are TRBV19 and TRBJ1-2; D perhaps matches TRBD1 (5 bases). Trimming removed 4 bases from V and 8 bases from J, with 17 bases in between. In germline, CDR1 is LNHDA, CDR2 SQIVND (reference sequence). This CDR3 comprises 14 residues.